This TCR beta chain is drawn from a study of T cell responses to AZD1222 COVID-19 vaccine. Study-level results: Females outnumbered males among donors, who were mostly white British; clonal diversity was possibly underestimated.

Per germline, CDR1 SGHTA and CDR2 FQGNSA. This CDR3 contains 15 residues. The ends lost 5 bases at V and 5 bases at J; junction bases unmatched: 10. About this clone itself: Antigen: not known.

Measured with immunoSEQ multiplex PCR; TCRdb has only the in-frame clones, and not every one. The table includes 150,000 or so clones, 70% to 90% detected once. The genes are TRBV7-2 and TRBJ2-5, with 8 bases that match TRBD2. The sequence was collected from an adult in good health. Source: peripheral blood, taken on day 0 of AZD1222 vaccination. DNA for the CDR3: TGTGCCAGCAGCCTTAGCGGGGCCCGGGGGGAGACCCAGTACTTC. Protein: CASSLSGARGETQYF.